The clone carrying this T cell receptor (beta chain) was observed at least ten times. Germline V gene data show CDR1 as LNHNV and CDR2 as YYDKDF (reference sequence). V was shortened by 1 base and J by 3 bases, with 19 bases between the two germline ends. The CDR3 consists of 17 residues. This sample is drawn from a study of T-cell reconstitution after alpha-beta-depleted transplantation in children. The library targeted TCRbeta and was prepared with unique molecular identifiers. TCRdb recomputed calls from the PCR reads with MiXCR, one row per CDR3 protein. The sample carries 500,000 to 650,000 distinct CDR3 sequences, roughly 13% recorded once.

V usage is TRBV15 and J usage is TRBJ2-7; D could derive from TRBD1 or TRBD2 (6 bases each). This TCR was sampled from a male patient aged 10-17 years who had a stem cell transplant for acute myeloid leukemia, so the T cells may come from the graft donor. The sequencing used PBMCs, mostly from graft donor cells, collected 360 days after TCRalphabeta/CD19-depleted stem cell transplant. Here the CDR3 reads CATSRVRGRRGIYEQYF. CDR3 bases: TGTGCCACCAGCAGAGTAAGAGGAAGGAGGGGGATCTACGAGCAGTACTTC.